Shown below are 26 T cell receptor beta chains from a single sample sequenced in a study of T-cell memory formation after mild COVID-19 (dated by TCRdb to the early 2020s). The method was 5' RACE. Sequencing relied on an Illumina NovaSeq 6000. TCRdb's own reprocessing of the public reads used fastp at Q25 and MiXCR and kept productive beta chains. Every entry covers one CDR3 protein and lists the most common genes and DNA from its rows. A total of some 410,000 distinct CDR3 sequences appear in this sample, 20% to 30% of them only once. Around 13% of the sample lies in the top ten. The sequencing input was PBMCs or a T cell subset sorted from them (not recorded which). These receptors were collected from an adult woman who had mild COVID-19 (a few samples of this study predate the infection). The sample titles of this study are shuffled in the database, so cell type and time point are left out; the donor was told from shared clones.

This chain uses TRBV12-3 or TRBV12-4 with TRBJ2-3, with 7 nucleotides matching TRBD2. With V trimmed by 6 bases and J by 3 bases, 12 bases remained unmatched. The CDR3 spans 16 residues. The CDR3 bases are TGTGCCAGCAGACCCGATGGGGGGGTATGGACAGATACGCAGTATTTT. This sequence encodes CASRPDGGVWTDTQYF.

This chain joins TRBV7-2 and TRBJ2-7; D might be TRBD1 (6 bases). This CDR3 has 16 residues. V gave up 5 bases and J gave up 1 base, with 18 bases separating them. CDR1 is SGHTA and CDR2 is FQGNSA in the germline V gene. CDR3 bases: TGTGCCAGCAGCCTAGGGGGTGGACGAAGGTCCTACGAGCAGTACTTC. Its protein product is CASSLGGGRRSYEQYF. Supplemented by reference TRBV7-2 and TRBJ2-7, the full variable domain reads GAGVSQSPSNKVTEKGKDVELRCDPISGHTALYWYRQSLGQGLEFLIYFQGNSAPDKSGLPSDRFSAERTGGSVSTLTIQRTQQEDSAVYLCASSLGGGRRSYEQYFGPGTRLTVT.

Only a few counts were recorded for this clonotype. This rearrangement joins TRBV5-1 to TRBJ2-1; D possibly uses TRBD1 or TRBD2 (6 bases each). This CDR3 comprises 14 residues. CDR1 and CDR2 (germline): SGHRS, YFSETQ. V lost 3 bases and J lost 5, with 12 bases in between. CDR3 nucleotides: TGCGCCAGCAGCTCGGAGGGGGTCCACAATGAGCAGTTCTTC. This gives the protein CASSSEGVHNEQFF.

This clonotype showed up many times. The CDR3 coding sequence is TGTGCCAGCAGTTACGGTATTGTTAGCGGGAGTTACAATGAGCAGTTCTTC. This gives the protein CASSYGIVSGSYNEQFF. The chain links TRBV6-5 to TRBJ2-1; TRBD2 matches at 9 bases. V dropped 2 bases and J dropped 4; count of bases not matched to a gene: 9. The CDR3 spans 17 residues. CDR1 and CDR2 (germline): MNHEY, SVGAGI.

DNA of the CDR3: TGCGCCAGCAGCTTTATGGAATCATATGGCTACACCTTC. This sequence encodes CASSFMESYGYTF. The gene calls are TRBV5-1 and TRBJ1-2; D is uncertain. The V and J ends lost 2 bases and 5 bases respectively, with 10 bases between them. The germline gives CDR1 SGHRS, CDR2 YFSETQ. CDR3 length: 13 amino acids.

The CDR3 bases are TGCAGTGCCCACTCGGGGGGAGCGGGAAAGACCTACAATGAGCAGTTCTTC. Protein sequence: CSAHSGGAGKTYNEQFF. The rearrangement uses TRBV20-1 and TRBJ2-1; TRBD2 aligns across 7 bases. CDR1 DFQATT and CDR2 SNEGSKA come from the germline V gene (reference sequence). The length of the CDR3 is 17 residues. V lost 6 bases to trimming and J lost 2 bases; unmatched junction nucleotides: 16.

This clonotype has a handful of counts. The CDR3 here is CASSAFQGVTTDTQYF. The CDR3 region has the DNA TGTGCCAGCAGCGCCTTCCAAGGGGTGACCACAGATACGCAGTATTTT. V is TRBV7-3 and J is TRBJ2-3; the D gene is possibly TRBD1 (5 bases). This CDR3 region has 16 residues. V lost 5 bases and J 2 bases, leaving 17 bases between the germline ends. The germline CDR1 and CDR2 sequences are SGHTA and FQGTGA.

This clonotype occurred a few times. The genes are TRBV10-3 and TRBJ2-2; maybe TRBD1 (6 bases). Germline lookup yields CDR1 ENHRY and CDR2 SYGVKD. Trimming stripped 6 bases from V and 2 bases from J, with 10 bases between. The CDR3 length is 14 residues. The CDR3 sequence: CAISRQVNTGELFF. In DNA, the CDR3 is TGTGCCATCAGCAGACAGGTTAACACCGGGGAGCTGTTTTTT.

This clonotype was counted a few times. For the CDR3, the DNA is TGCAGTGCTAGAGTCGGACAGGGACGGGAACTGTTTTTT. It translates to CSARVGQGRELFF. V is TRBV20-1 and J is TRBJ1-4; the match to TRBD1 covers 8 bases. Trimming at V came to 1 base and at J to 12 bases, leaving 7 bases not matched to a gene. The length of the CDR3 is 13 residues. Germline CDR1 reads DFQATT; CDR2 reads SNEGSKA (reference sequence).

There are a few counts of this clonotype. The V and J genes are TRBV6-5 and TRBJ2-1; 8 nucleotides line up with TRBD2. The germline CDR1 and CDR2 sequences are MNHEY and SVGAGI. The CDR3 extends over 16 amino acids. With V trimmed by 0 bases and J by 5 bases, 6 bases remained unmatched. The CDR3 region has the DNA TGTGCCAGCAGTTACTCATCCCGGGGGGGAAACAATGAGCAGTTCTTC. As protein: CASSYSSRGGNNEQFF.

This clonotype was seen a few times. The rearrangement uses TRBV7-6 and TRBJ2-5; D not resolved. Germline CDR1 is SGHVS and CDR2 is FNYEAQ. CDR3 length equals 15 residues. Trimming took off 3 bases at V and 1 base at J, with 12 bases between the two ends. The CDR3: CASSFRLGPQETQYF. The CDR3 nucleotides are TGTGCCAGCAGCTTTAGGCTCGGCCCCCAAGAGACCCAGTACTTC.

This clonotype appeared a few times. The germline gene is not matched at one end of the junction; a read error may be the cause. This chain uses TRBV7-9 with TRBJ2-1; D might be TRBD1 (5 bases). CDR3 length: 12 amino acids. Germline assignment: CDR1 SEHNR and CDR2 FQNEAQ (reference sequence). The CDR3 sequence is CSSIDWGDEQFF. Written as DNA, the CDR3 is TGTTCCAGTATCGATTGGGGCGATGAGCAGTTCTTC.

This clonotype was seen only a few times. The chain has TRBV5-1 and TRBJ2-1, with 8 bases aligning to TRBD2. V gave up 4 bases and J gave up 3 bases; unmatched junction bases: 9. Germline V CDR1 and CDR2: SGHRS, YFSETQ. The CDR3 runs 16 residues. CDR3 loop: CASSPGAGVLYNEQFF. CDR3 DNA sequence: TGCGCCAGCAGCCCGGGAGCGGGAGTCCTCTACAATGAGCAGTTCTTC.

This clonotype was seen more than once but under ten times. The chain is built from TRBV6-1 and TRBJ2-3; 11 bases line up with TRBD2. V was pared by 6 bases and J by 2 bases, with 4 bases of the junction left unmatched. Germline CDR1 is MNHNS and CDR2 is SASEGT. This CDR3 is built from 15 residues. Here the CDR3 reads CASRASGRHTDTQYF. The DNA of the CDR3 is TGTGCCAGCAGAGCTAGCGGGAGGCACACAGATACGCAGTATTTT.

This clonotype was counted between two and nine times. The chain recombines TRBV6-6 with TRBJ2-3; D possibly corresponds to TRBD1 (6 bases). The CDR3 length is 11 residues. The germline V gene encodes CDR1 MNHNY and CDR2 SVGAGI (reference sequence). V shed 8 bases and J shed 4 bases, with 7 bases lying between them. CDR3: CASGGPDTQYF. The CDR3, as DNA: TGTGCCAGCGGGGGCCCAGATACGCAGTATTTT.

This clonotype was observed at least ten times. The chain couples TRBV15 to TRBJ2-3, with 9 bases that match TRBD1. The germline CDR1 and CDR2 sequences are LNHNV and YYDKDF (reference sequence). CDR3 size: 14 residues. V shed 5 bases and J 4 bases; nucleotides not matched to a gene: 4. CDR3 nucleotides: TGTGCCACCAGCGGGGGACAGGGCTCAGATACGCAGTATTTT. It yields the protein CATSGGQGSDTQYF.

The chain joins TRBV7-9 to TRBJ2-7; possibly TRBD2 for D (5 bases). Germline CDR1 is SEHNR and CDR2 is FQNEAQ (reference sequence). The CDR3 has 15 residues. The V end lost 5 bases, the J end lost 3 bases, and 17 bases lay between the germline ends. The chain's CDR3 is CASSGSGGDSYEQYF. As DNA, the CDR3 is TGTGCCAGCAGCGGTAGTGGAGGTGATAGCTACGAGCAGTACTTC.

The J gene is TRBJ2-7, the V gene TRBV18; D is tentatively TRBD1 or TRBD2 (6 bases each). Germline CDR1 and CDR2: KGHSH and LQKENI. The CDR3 contains 14 residues. Trimming left V 1 base short and J 2 bases short, with 9 bases between. In DNA form, the CDR3 reads TGTGCCAGCTCACCACGGGGGGACACCTACGAGCAGTACTTC. Amino acids: CASSPRGDTYEQYF.

This clonotype was counted between two and nine times. The chain has TRBV5-4 and TRBJ2-1, with 10 bases fitting TRBD2. Germline loops: CDR1 SGHNT, CDR2 YYREEE (reference sequence). The CDR3 has 18 amino acids. J was trimmed by 5 bases and V by 0 bases; bases with no gene match: 11. The CDR3 DNA reads as TGTGCCAGCAGCTTGGCCGGAGGGTGGACTAGCGGCGACAATGAGCAGTTCTTC. Amino acids: CASSLAGGWTSGDNEQFF.

This clonotype was detected only a few times. The V gene is TRBV11-1, the J gene TRBJ2-7; either TRBD1 or TRBD2 may fit D (5 bases each). The V end was cut by 2 bases, the J end by 2 bases, with 16 bases between. The germline gives CDR1 SGHAT, CDR2 FQDESV (reference sequence). CDR3 size: 16 residues. The CDR3 DNA reads as TGTGCCAGCAGCTTACAGACCGGGACGGGTCCCTACGAGCAGTACTTC. Its translation: CASSLQTGTGPYEQYF.

The chain is built from TRBV4-2 and TRBJ1-1; tentative D call: TRBD1 (5 bases). The germline gives CDR1 LGHNA, CDR2 YNFKEQ. V was shortened by 0 bases and J by 1 base, with 6 bases between the two germline ends. The CDR3 contains 14 residues. CDR3 in amino acids: CASSQERGNTEAFF. The CDR3 nucleotides are TGTGCCAGCAGCCAAGAGAGGGGGAACACTGAAGCTTTCTTT.

This clonotype came up a few times. V is TRBV4-2 and J is TRBJ2-7; 10 bases align to TRBD2. V was pared by 0 bases and J by 4 bases, with 6 bases of the junction left unmatched. This CDR3 comprises 16 residues. Germline V lookup: CDR1 LGHNA, CDR2 YNFKEQ. The CDR3 is CASSQEVAGGGYEQYF. CDR3 DNA: TGTGCCAGCAGCCAAGAGGTAGCGGGAGGTGGGTACGAGCAGTACTTC.

This clonotype was detected ten times or more. Sequence at one end of the junction differs from germline and may be a read error. J is TRBJ2-1 and V is TRBV5-1; 10 nucleotides line up with TRBD1. CDR3 length: 16 residues. The germline V gene encodes CDR1 SGHRS and CDR2 YFSETQ. CDR3 residues: CASSLGPGQGYNEQFF. CDR3 DNA sequence: TGTGCCAGCAGCTTGGGGCCGGGACAGGGGTACAATGAGCAGTTCTTC.

The chain combines TRBV7-9 with TRBJ2-7; D perhaps matches TRBD2 (6 bases). Germline V CDR1 and CDR2: SEHNR, FQNEAQ (reference sequence). V dropped 4 bases and J dropped 6 bases, with 13 bases sitting between them. The CDR3 totals 13 residues. CDR3 coding DNA: TGTGCCAGCAGCTCCCCGGAGGGAGGCGAGCAGTACTTC. Residues: CASSSPEGGEQYF.

This clonotype came up once. The chain uses TRBV29-1 and TRBJ1-2; D is unresolved. The CDR3 runs to 12 residues. Germline V gives CDR1 SQVTM, CDR2 ANQGSEA. Trimming pared 2 bases from V and 3 bases from J, leaving 7 bases between. Here the CDR3 DNA reads TGCAGCGTTGAATCCCGATACTATGGCTACACCTTC. It specifies CSVESRYYGYTF.

This clonotype was counted a few times. For the CDR3, the DNA is TGTGCCAGTAGTACGACGGACAGCCTTGGACGTGAAGCTTTCTTT. Translating gives CASSTTDSLGREAFF. J is TRBJ1-1 and V is TRBV19, with D possibly being TRBD1 (6 bases). The CDR3 is made up of 15 amino acids. The V gene's germline CDR1 is LNHDA and CDR2 SQIVND (reference sequence). Trimming took 4 bases from V and 7 from J, leaving 19 bases between them.